The 31 T cell receptor beta chains below were found in one sample sequenced in a study of neoadjuvant anti-PD-1 for oral cavity cancer. Described time point: after neoadjuvant nivolumab, at surgical resection. Assay used: immunoSEQ multiplex PCR; TCRdb lists only in-frame clones, some missing. The sample records some 61,000 clones, roughly 84% being singletons. The sample in question was PBMCs, obtained after nivolumab (anti-PD-1) treatment. The receptors shown here come from a person between 40 and 85 years old with oral cavity squamous cell carcinoma.

The CDR3 coding sequence is TGTGCCAGTAGTACTAGCGGAGTCAGGGGCGAGCAGTACTTC. Translating it yields CASSTSGVRGEQYF. V usage is TRBV19 and J usage is TRBJ2-7; perhaps TRBD2 as D (7 bases). V was clipped by 4 bases and J by 6 bases, with 16 bases between them. This CDR3 contains 14 residues. CDR1 and CDR2 from the germline V gene are LNHDA and SQIVND (reference sequence).

This clone was found once. The V call is TRBV28, the J call TRBJ2-7; 11 nucleotides match TRBD2. CDR3 length: 17 amino acids. Germline V gene lookup returns CDR1 MDHEN and CDR2 SYDVKM. Trimming cost V 5 bases and J 3 bases; bases outside gene matches: 12. CDR3 coding DNA: TGTGCCAGCAGTCCGACTAGCGGGATTACCCCTCTCTACGAGCAGTACTTC. Translated, it gives CASSPTSGITPLYEQYF.

This chain links TRBV7-2 with TRBJ1-1, with 10 bases matching TRBD1. This CDR3 is 15 amino acids long. Per the germline V gene, CDR1 is SGHTA and CDR2 is FQGNSA. V gave up 5 bases and J gave up 4 bases; unmatched junction bases: 7. The CDR3 reads CASSPLTGGLTEAFF. The CDR3 region has the DNA TGTGCCAGCAGCCCTCTGACAGGGGGCCTCACTGAAGCTTTCTTT.

This clone was seen at least ten times. CDR3 DNA sequence: TGTGCCAGCTCCCCAGGGGGGCAGACCTACGAGCAGTACTTC. This gives the protein CASSPGGQTYEQYF. The chain recombines TRBV18 with TRBJ2-7, with a tentative D call TRBD1 (7 bases). Per the germline V gene, CDR1 is KGHSH and CDR2 is LQKENI. V gave up 6 bases and J gave up 2 bases, with 14 bases separating them. The CDR3 loop spans 14 amino acids.

The genes are TRBV19 and TRBJ2-1; 9 nucleotides match TRBD1. This CDR3 region has 15 residues. Trimming at V came to 8 bases and at J to 6 bases, leaving 11 bases not matched to a gene. CDR1 and CDR2 from the germline V gene are LNHDA and SQIVND (reference sequence). The CDR3 region has the DNA TGTGCCAGTGAAGGGGGACAGGGTCCTTCCAATGAGCAGTTCTTC. This encodes CASEGGQGPSNEQFF.

The V call is TRBV5-6, the J call TRBJ2-7; 7 nucleotides align to TRBD2. V shed 4 bases, J shed 7 bases, and the junction held 2 bases outside the gene matches. Germline V CDR1 and CDR2: SGHDT, YYEEEE. This CDR3 has 11 residues. DNA of the CDR3: TGTGCCAGCAGCGTCGGGGGGGAGCAGTACTTC. This codes for CASSVGGEQYF.

This clone was found a few times. The chain links TRBV14 to TRBJ2-4, with D unclear. Germline lookup yields CDR1 SGHDN and CDR2 FVKESK. The CDR3 extends over 14 amino acids. Trimming pared 4 bases from V and 1 base from J, leaving 8 bases between. The CDR3 loop is CASSPGMAKNIQYF. The CDR3 DNA reads as TGTGCCAGCAGCCCCGGCATGGCCAAAAACATTCAGTACTTC.

The CDR3 protein is CASSVNRAEKLFF. DNA of the CDR3: TGTGCCAGTAGTGTGAACAGGGCTGAAAAACTGTTTTTT. V usage is TRBV19 and J usage is TRBJ1-4; possible D gene TRBD1, 6 bases. V lost 5 bases to trimming and J lost 7 bases, with 11 bases between them. Germline lookup yields CDR1 LNHDA and CDR2 SQIVND (reference sequence). The CDR3 covers 13 residues.

This clone has only one observation. The chain recombines TRBV6-1 with TRBJ2-5; 12 nucleotides line up with TRBD2. The CDR3 covers 15 residues. After removal of 7 bases from V and 2 bases from J, the junction contained 5 bases not matched to a gene. Germline V gene data show CDR1 as MNHNS and CDR2 as SASEGT. The CDR3 reads CASTLAGGVQETQYF. The CDR3, as DNA: TGTGCCAGCACCCTAGCGGGAGGGGTACAAGAGACCCAGTACTTC.

The V call is TRBV30, the J call TRBJ1-1; D gene unclear. V was clipped by 2 bases and J by 0 bases, with 4 bases between them. Per the germline V gene, CDR1 is GTSNPN and CDR2 is SVGIG (reference sequence). This CDR3 is built from 12 residues. CDR3 residues: CAWSKLNTEAFF. The CDR3 nucleotides are TGTGCCTGGAGTAAGTTGAACACTGAAGCTTTCTTT.

The rearrangement joins TRBV7-2 to TRBJ1-1; tentatively, D is TRBD1 (6 bases). V was trimmed by 7 bases and J by 0 bases, leaving 9 bases between them. CDR3 size: 13 residues. Germline V gene lookup returns CDR1 SGHTA and CDR2 FQGNSA. CDR3: CASKGQLNTEAFF. CDR3 nucleotides: TGTGCCAGCAAAGGACAGTTGAACACTGAAGCTTTCTTT.

CDR3 residues: CASSQTAYGYTF. For the CDR3, the DNA is TGTGCCAGCAGCCAGACAGCCTATGGCTACACCTTC. The rearrangement uses TRBV4-2 and TRBJ1-2; D might be TRBD1 (5 bases). The V and J ends lost 3 bases and 4 bases respectively, with 6 bases between them. The V gene's germline CDR1 is LGHNA and CDR2 YNFKEQ. The CDR3 length is 12 residues.

This clone has a single count. The chain joins TRBV5-1 to TRBJ2-1, with TRBD2 identical over 7 bases. CDR3 length equals 15 residues. In germline, CDR1 is SGHRS, CDR2 YFSETQ. V shed 5 bases and J 3 bases; nucleotides not matched to a gene: 8. This chain's CDR3 is CASSSEGGSYNEQFF. The CDR3 nucleotides read TGCGCCAGCAGTAGTGAGGGAGGGAGCTACAATGAGCAGTTCTTC.

The CDR3 is CAIRLGTEAFF. The CDR3 DNA sequence: TGTGCCATTCGCCTGGGGACTGAAGCTTTCTTT. The chain uses TRBV2 and TRBJ1-1; D remains unclear. V lost 10 bases and J 5 bases, leaving 11 bases between the germline ends. The germline V gene has CDR1 SNHLY and CDR2 FYNNEI. CDR3 length: 11 amino acids.

V and J are TRBV9 and TRBJ2-7; D call uncertain. Per germline, CDR1 SGDLS and CDR2 YYNGEE. V was clipped by 0 bases and J by 1 base, with 8 bases between them. This CDR3 spans 14 amino acids. The CDR3 nucleotides are TGTGCCAGCAGCGTAGTCCCGGGTTCCTACGAGCAGTACTTC. As protein: CASSVVPGSYEQYF.

This clone showed up just a few times. V is TRBV29-1 and J is TRBJ2-5, with 11 bases that match TRBD1. Germline trimming cut 6 bases from V and 4 bases from J; bases unmatched to any gene: 13. Germline values: CDR1 SQVTM, CDR2 ANQGSEA. The CDR3 extends over 16 amino acids. The CDR3 sequence is CSVARTGGAPGETQYF. In DNA form, the CDR3 reads TGCAGCGTCGCACGGACAGGGGGCGCCCCTGGAGAGACCCAGTACTTC. The variable domain in full, completed from reference TRBV29-1 and TRBJ2-5, reads SAVISQKPSRDICQRGTSLTIQCQVDSQVTMMFWYRQQPGQSLTLIATANQGSEATYESGFVIDKFPISRPNLTFSTLTVSNMSPEDSSIYLCSVARTGGAPGETQYFGPGTRLLVL.

V and J are TRBV29-1 and TRBJ2-1, with 13 bases that match TRBD2. Unmatched junction bases numbered 2, after V lost 0 bases and J lost 9 bases. The CDR3 runs to 14 residues. From germline, CDR1 is SQVTM and CDR2 ANQGSEA. In DNA form, the CDR3 reads TGCAGCGTTGAAGAGACTAGCGGGAGGAGTGAGCAGTTCTTC. Its protein is CSVEETSGRSEQFF.

This rearrangement joins TRBV5-1 to TRBJ2-1, with 8 bases identical to TRBD2. The V and J ends lost 7 bases and 6 bases, in that order; junction bases with no gene match: 15. Germline loops: CDR1 SGHRS, CDR2 YFSETQ. The CDR3 is 16 amino acids. The CDR3: CASGMSGRGAANEQFF. The CDR3, as DNA: TGCGCCAGCGGGATGAGCGGGAGAGGTGCAGCCAATGAGCAGTTCTTC.

CDR3 sequence (DNA): TGTGCCAGCAGTTTGACGAGGACAGGGGGGCGCACTGAGCAGTTCTTC. Translating gives CASSLTRTGGRTEQFF. The chain is built from TRBV28 and TRBJ2-1; 10 bases map to TRBD1. CDR1 MDHEN and CDR2 SYDVKM come from the germline V gene. V was clipped by 3 bases and J by 9 bases; unmatched bases: 11. The CDR3 totals 16 residues. The full variable domain, completed using reference TRBV28 and TRBJ2-1, is DVKVTQSSRYLVKRTGEKVFLECVQDMDHENMFWYRQDPGLGLRLIYFSYDVKMKEKGDIPEGYSVSREKKERFSLILESASTNQTSMYLCASSLTRTGGRTEQFFGPGTRLTVL.

This chain uses TRBV7-9 with TRBJ1-2; D remains unclear. V shed 3 bases and J shed 0 bases, with 8 bases lying between them. The CDR3 has 14 amino acids. CDR1 and CDR2 from the germline V gene are SEHNR and FQNEAQ (reference sequence). In DNA form, the CDR3 reads TGTGCCAGCAGCTTGAGCCAGACTAACTATGGCTACACCTTC. Its translation: CASSLSQTNYGYTF.

As regards this clone: The same CDR3 is also encoded by other DNA sequences in this sample. V usage is TRBV5-1 and J usage is TRBJ2-2; D uncertain. There are 13 residues in the CDR3. Germline assignment: CDR1 SGHRS and CDR2 YFSETQ. V shed 2 bases and J shed 8 bases, with 10 bases lying between them. CDR3 DNA: TGCGCCAGCAGCTTAGGCCAAGGAGGGGAGCTGTTTTTT. Translating it yields CASSLGQGGELFF. Full variable domain (outside the CDR3, taken from reference TRBV5-1 and TRBJ2-2): KAGVTQTPRYLIKTRGQQVTLSCSPISGHRSVSWYQQTPGQGLQFLFEYFSETQRNKGNFPGRFSGRQFSNSRSEMNVSTLELGDSALYLCASSLGQGGELFFGEGSRLTVL.

This chain connects TRBV9 to TRBJ1-1; no definite D call. The germline V gene has CDR1 SGDLS and CDR2 YYNGEE. The CDR3 totals 13 residues. The V and J ends lost 0 bases and 3 bases respectively, with 6 bases between them. Written as DNA, the CDR3 is TGTGCCAGCAGCGTAGAGCCCTACACTGAAGCTTTCTTT. Protein: CASSVEPYTEAFF. The complete variable domain, with remaining parts taken from reference TRBV9 and TRBJ1-1, reads DSGVTQTPKHLITATGQRVTLRCSPRSGDLSVYWYQQSLDQGLQFLIQYYNGEERAKGNILERFSAQQFPDLHSELNLSSLELGDSALYFCASSVEPYTEAFFGQGTRLTVV.

This clone appeared once. CDR3 bases: TGTGCCAGCAGTTTATTGGCCGGGCCACCCTACGAGCAGTACTTC. Amino acids: CASSLLAGPPYEQYF. The chain recombines TRBV27 with TRBJ2-7; D gene ambiguous. The CDR3 is 15 residues long. The V end lost 1 base, the J end lost 2 bases, and 12 bases lay between the germline ends. Germline V lookup: CDR1 MNHEY, CDR2 SMNVEV (reference sequence).

This clone was observed a single time. The chain joins TRBV18 to TRBJ1-4; D perhaps matches TRBD1 (5 bases). The CDR3 length is 14 residues. Between the trimmed V and J ends, which lost 3 bases and 8 bases, there was a span of 13 bases. Germline V gene data show CDR1 as KGHSH and CDR2 as LQKENI. CDR3 residues: CASSPESGREKLFF. CDR3 nucleotides: TGTGCCAGCTCACCGGAGTCAGGGCGAGAAAAACTGTTTTTT.

This clone was counted a single time. The chain links TRBV30 to TRBJ2-3; 7 bases match TRBD1. From germline, CDR1 is GTSNPN and CDR2 SVGIG (reference sequence). The CDR3 sequence is 15 residues long. V lost 2 bases to trimming and J lost 2 bases; unmatched junction nucleotides: 7. CDR3 loop: CAWSRRGQPTDTQYF. DNA for the CDR3: TGTGCCTGGAGTCGTAGGGGACAGCCCACAGATACGCAGTATTTT.

V gene TRBV6-5 combines with J gene TRBJ2-5; no firm D call. V lost 6 bases and J lost 5, with 10 bases in between. CDR1 MNHEY and CDR2 SVGAGI come from the germline V gene. This CDR3 comprises 12 residues. CDR3: CASRDFGETQYF. CDR3 coding DNA: TGTGCCAGCAGAGATTTTGGGGAGACCCAGTACTTC.

The chain is built from TRBV6-6 and TRBJ1-2, with D possibly TRBD1 on 6 matching bases. The CDR3 totals 15 residues. Germline lookup yields CDR1 MNHNY and CDR2 SVGAGI (reference sequence). Between the trimmed V and J ends, which lost 2 bases and 6 bases, there was a span of 16 bases. The CDR3 coding sequence is TGTGCCAGCAGTTACCATACAGGGATTGAGGATGGCTACACCTTC. This encodes CASSYHTGIEDGYTF.

The chain has TRBV2 and TRBJ2-3; maybe TRBD2 (6 bases). CDR1 and CDR2 (germline): SNHLY, FYNNEI. The CDR3 length is 13 residues. Trimming shortened V by 1 base and J by 10 bases, and 12 bases separated the two germline ends. The DNA of the CDR3 is TGTGCCAGCAGTGAAGAGGGGACTGCGGCGCAGTATTTT. Translation: CASSEEGTAAQYF. The full variable domain, in which reference TRBV2 and TRBJ2-3 provide the parts outside the CDR3, is EPEVTQTPSHQVTQMGQEVILRCVPISNHLYFYWYRQILGQKVEFLVSFYNNEISEKSEIFDDQFSVERPDGSNFTLKIRSTKLEDSAMYFCASSEEGTAAQYFGPGTRLTVL.

The chain couples TRBV18 to TRBJ1-1, with 11 positions matching TRBD1. The V gene's germline CDR1 is KGHSH and CDR2 LQKENI. Trimming at V came to 3 bases and at J to 1 base, leaving 7 bases not matched to a gene. There are 17 residues in the CDR3. CDR3 sequence reads: CASSPGQGDRTNTEAFF. The CDR3 DNA is TGTGCCAGCTCACCGGGACAGGGGGATCGGACGAACACTGAAGCTTTCTTT.

The chain couples TRBV15 to TRBJ1-6; the D gene is possibly TRBD1 (6 bases). CDR1 is LNHNV and CDR2 is YYDKDF in the germline V gene (reference sequence). With 4 bases removed from V and 7 bases from J, the gap between germline ends came to 14 bases. The length of the CDR3 is 15 residues. CDR3 in DNA: TGTGCCACCAGCAATAGTACAGGGATAAATTCACCCCTCCACTTT. Encoded protein: CATSNSTGINSPLHF. The variable domain in full, with the rest retrieved from reference TRBV15 and TRBJ1-6, is DAMVIQNPRYQVTQFGKPVTLSCSQTLNHNVMYWYQQKSSQAPKLLFHYYDKDFNNEADTPDNFQSRRPNTSFCFLDIRSPGLGDTAMYLCATSNSTGINSPLHFGNGTRLTVT.

The chain is built from TRBV28 and TRBJ2-7; 7 bases map to TRBD2. The germline CDR1 and CDR2 sequences are MDHEN and SYDVKM. CDR3 size: 16 residues. The junction had 9 bases not matched to a gene; V was cut back by 2 bases and J by 2 bases. The DNA of the CDR3 is TGTGCCAGCAGTTTACCCCGGAGTAGCGGGCCCTACGAGCAGTACTTC. Amino acid sequence: CASSLPRSSGPYEQYF. Combining the CDR3 with reference TRBV28 and TRBJ2-7 gives the whole variable domain DVKVTQSSRYLVKRTGEKVFLECVQDMDHENMFWYRQDPGLGLRLIYFSYDVKMKEKGDIPEGYSVSREKKERFSLILESASTNQTSMYLCASSLPRSSGPYEQYFGPGTRLTVT.